This passage covers 29 T cell receptor beta chains from one sample sequenced in a study of T cells in Graves' hyperthyroidism and ophthalmopathy. The CDR3 regions of TCR beta were amplified from RNA transcripts. The HTBI set primed first-round TCR CDR3 RT-PCR. A single record per CDR3 protein comes from TCRdb applying MiXCR to the multiplex PCR reads. The repertoire has 600,000 to 650,000 distinct CDR3 sequences, roughly 20% of them found once; the top ten carry roughly a third. The sample consisted of blood. These TCRs come from a young man with Graves' ophthalmopathy.

A single count supports this clonotype. The chain couples TRBV28 to TRBJ1-4; D call uncertain. The CDR3 extends over 11 amino acids. V was trimmed by 10 bases and J by 7 bases, leaving 10 bases between them. Germline values: CDR1 MDHEN, CDR2 SYDVKM. In DNA form, the CDR3 reads TGTGCCAAAGTTGGTTGTGAAAAACTGTTTTTT. Its translation is CAKVGCEKLFF. Full variable domain (outside the CDR3, taken from reference TRBV28 and TRBJ1-4): DVKVTQSSRYLVKRTGEKVFLECVQDMDHENMFWYRQDPGLGLRLIYFSYDVKMKEKGDIPEGYSVSREKKERFSLILESASTNQTSMYLCAKVGCEKLFFGSGTQLSVL.

In this sample, this clonotype turned up once. A single base separates this from a much larger clone, so it may be a read error. V and J are TRBV27 and TRBJ1-6; 10 bases align to TRBD1. Per germline, CDR1 MNHEY and CDR2 SMNVEV (reference sequence). CDR3 length: 16 amino acids. The CDR3 DNA reads TGTGCCAACAGTTTATCCAGGACAGGGGGTTCTTCACCCCTCCACTTT. As protein: CANSLSRTGGSSPLHF.

This chain links TRBV2 with TRBJ2-3; D is perhaps TRBD2 (6 bases). Trimming removed 3 bases at V and 6 bases at J, with 10 bases between. The CDR3 runs to 13 residues. Germline V gene lookup returns CDR1 SNHLY and CDR2 FYNNEI. Here the CDR3 reads CASSDNRGDTQYF. The CDR3 DNA reads as TGTGCCAGCAGTGATAATCGGGGGGATACGCAGTATTTT.

This clonotype was observed a single time. The chain joins TRBV4-1 to TRBJ1-1; possible D gene TRBD1, 6 bases. Germline V gene lookup returns CDR1 MGHRA and CDR2 YSYEKL. The ends were cut back, 5 bases at V and 4 bases at J, with 14 bases in the middle. The CDR3 covers 14 residues. The CDR3 sequence is CASSRHRESTEAFF. The CDR3, as DNA: TGCGCCAGCAGCAGACACAGGGAGAGCACTGAAGCTTTCTTT.

This clonotype showed up just once. The genes are TRBV6-2 or TRBV6-3 and TRBJ2-3; TRBD2 aligns across 8 bases. Germline trimming cut 6 bases from V and 1 base from J; bases unmatched to any gene: 12. Germline V gives CDR1 MNHEY, CDR2 SVGEGT. The CDR3 loop spans 17 amino acids. The CDR3 DNA reads TGTGCCAGCAGCTTAAGTCCGCCCGGGGGGGGCACAGATACGCAGTATTTT. It is translated as CASSLSPPGGGTDTQYF.

This chain links TRBV10-3 with TRBJ2-1, with 8 nucleotides matching TRBD2. V trimming: 5 bases; J trimming: 5 bases; junction bases outside the gene matches: 5. Per the germline V gene, CDR1 is ENHRY and CDR2 is SYGVKD. The CDR3 is 14 residues long. The DNA for the CDR3 is TGTGCCATCAGTAAGCGGGAGTTTCACAATGAGCAGTTCTTC. Encoded protein: CAISKREFHNEQFF.

The V gene is TRBV20-1, the J gene TRBJ2-7, with D maybe TRBD1 (6 bases). CDR1 and CDR2 from the germline V gene are DFQATT and SNEGSKA (reference sequence). CDR3 length: 13 amino acids. Trimming took off 7 bases at V and 4 bases at J, with 17 bases between the two ends. Written as DNA, the CDR3 is TGCAGTGGGGTCGGTTCAGGGGCTTACGAGCAGTACTTC. Residues: CSGVGSGAYEQYF.

This rearrangement joins TRBV12-3 or TRBV12-4 to TRBJ2-2, with D possibly being TRBD2 (6 bases). This CDR3 spans 15 amino acids. With 3 bases removed from V and 5 bases from J, the gap between germline ends came to 13 bases. CDR3 amino acids: CASSFRGMNTGELFF. CDR3 in DNA: TGTGCCAGCAGTTTCCGCGGGATGAATACCGGGGAGCTGTTTTTT.

This clonotype came up once. The chain is built from TRBV9 and TRBJ1-1, with D tentatively TRBD1 (5 bases). Germline V gene sequence: CDR1 SGDLS, CDR2 YYNGEE. Trimming pared 4 bases from V and 3 bases from J, leaving 22 bases between. The CDR3 spans 17 residues. The CDR3 spells CASSSSQTGRVDTEAFF. The CDR3 coding sequence is TGTGCCAGCAGCTCCTCTCAGACGGGCAGGGTGGACACTGAAGCTTTCTTT.

This clonotype has only a few counts. In DNA form, the CDR3 reads TGCAGTGCTAGAGTCGCGGGAGGGACCGGGGAGCTGTTTTTT. This translates into CSARVAGGTGELFF. This chain links TRBV20-1 with TRBJ2-2, with 9 bases matching TRBD2. Germline V gene sequence: CDR1 DFQATT, CDR2 SNEGSKA (reference sequence). The CDR3 extends over 14 amino acids. The junction had 2 bases not matched to a gene; V was cut back by 1 base and J by 5 bases.

This clonotype was observed a few times. The chain has TRBV13 and TRBJ1-2; TRBD1 is a possible D gene (6 bases). This CDR3 region has 16 residues. The germline V gene encodes CDR1 PRHDT and CDR2 FYEKMQ (reference sequence). V was pared by 5 bases and J by 0 bases, with 16 bases between. The CDR3 nucleotides are TGTGCCAGCAGCCCTGAGGGGGAAATTACTAACTATGGCTACACCTTC. It translates to CASSPEGEITNYGYTF.

This clonotype has a handful of counts. The J gene is TRBJ2-1, the V gene TRBV20-1; TRBD1 matches 8 bases. CDR1 DFQATT and CDR2 SNEGSKA come from the germline V gene (reference sequence). V lost 0 bases, J lost 0 bases, and 10 bases stayed unmatched. CDR3 length: 18 amino acids. As DNA, the CDR3 is TGCAGTGCTAGAGAGACAGGGGAACTTGGAGGCTCCTACAATGAGCAGTTCTTC. It translates to CSARETGELGGSYNEQFF.

The gene calls are TRBV5-4 and TRBJ2-7; the match to TRBD1 covers 7 bases. This CDR3 region has 14 residues. V gave up 2 bases and J gave up 3 bases; unmatched junction bases: 5. From germline, CDR1 is SGHNT and CDR2 YYREEE (reference sequence). The CDR3: CASSFGQADYEQYF. CDR3 nucleotides: TGTGCCAGCAGCTTCGGACAGGCAGACTACGAGCAGTACTTC.

This clonotype was counted between two and nine times. This chain joins TRBV6-1 and TRBJ2-7; perhaps D is TRBD1 or TRBD2 (6 bases each). The germline V and J ends were trimmed by 10 bases and 0 bases, with 34 bases remaining between them. Germline V gives CDR1 MNHNS, CDR2 SASEGT. The CDR3 runs 20 residues. The CDR3 DNA sequence: TGTGCCACCGAAAAAAACAAGGGGGGTGGTCCCGGGACACCCTCCTACGAGCAGTACTTC. It yields the protein CATEKNKGGGPGTPSYEQYF.

This clonotype was picked up one time. A much larger clone lies a single base off, so this may be a read error. The chain employs TRBV28 and TRBJ2-7, with 8 bases aligning to TRBD2. Trimming took 5 bases from V and 7 from J; bases not matched to a gene: 13. The CDR3 covers 15 residues. Germline V CDR1 and CDR2: MDHEN, SYDVKM. CDR3 bases: TGTGCCAGCAGTCCCCCCCAGCGGGAGCGGACGGAGCAGTACGTC. As protein: CASSPPQRERTEQYV.

This rearrangement joins TRBV30 to TRBJ2-6; the match to TRBD2 covers 15 bases. Germline loops: CDR1 GTSNPN, CDR2 SVGIG (reference sequence). This CDR3 is built from 18 residues. The junction had 8 bases not matched to a gene; V was cut back by 7 bases and J by 1 base. In DNA form, the CDR3 reads TGTGCCTATGGACTAGCGGGAGGGCGCCTATCTGGGGCCAACGTCCTGACTTTC. Amino acids: CAYGLAGGRLSGANVLTF.

The V gene is TRBV20-1, the J gene TRBJ2-1; tentatively, D is TRBD2 (7 bases). The V gene lost 0 bases and the J gene lost 4 bases, with 13 bases spanning the gap. Looked up from germline, CDR1 is DFQATT and CDR2 is SNEGSKA (reference sequence). CDR3 length: 15 amino acids. CDR3: CSARDRGRGYNEQFF. The CDR3 DNA is TGCAGTGCTAGAGATCGAGGGAGGGGGTACAATGAGCAGTTCTTC.

This clonotype was seen repeatedly, ten times or more. The chain uses TRBV11-2 and TRBJ2-7, with 10 bases matching TRBD2. The CDR3 contains 19 residues. Trimming cost V 4 bases and J 4 bases; bases outside gene matches: 19. Per the germline V gene, CDR1 is SGHAT and CDR2 is FQNNGV. The CDR3 here is CASSSYSSGSRPLAYEQYF. In DNA, the CDR3 is TGTGCCAGCAGCTCCTATTCTAGCGGGAGTCGTCCGTTAGCGTACGAGCAGTACTTC.

The chain joins TRBV5-1 to TRBJ2-3, with D possibly matching TRBD2 (6 bases). Trimming removed 4 bases at V and 6 bases at J, with 24 bases between. Germline V gives CDR1 SGHRS, CDR2 YFSETQ. The CDR3 loop spans 17 amino acids. CDR3 nucleotide sequence: TGCGCCAGCAGCCTGGACTATATTCGGGACCGGGGCGATACGCAGTATTTT. Amino acid sequence: CASSLDYIRDRGDTQYF. The full variable domain, rest sourced from reference TRBV5-1 and TRBJ2-3, is KAGVTQTPRYLIKTRGQQVTLSCSPISGHRSVSWYQQTPGQGLQFLFEYFSETQRNKGNFPGRFSGRQFSNSRSEMNVSTLELGDSALYLCASSLDYIRDRGDTQYFGPGTRLTVL.

This chain uses TRBV4-1 with TRBJ2-7, with 7 bases that match TRBD2. Germline V CDR1 and CDR2: MGHRA, YSYEKL. The CDR3 length is 16 residues. J gave up 4 bases and V 1 base, and 10 bases lay outside the gene matches. CDR3 residues: CASSQGPPGLKYEQYF. As DNA, the CDR3 is TGCGCCAGCAGCCAAGGACCCCCGGGACTAAAGTACGAGCAGTACTTC.

This clonotype has at least ten counts. This rearrangement joins TRBV28 to TRBJ2-7, with D perhaps TRBD2 (5 bases). The V gene's germline CDR1 is MDHEN and CDR2 SYDVKM. V shed 6 bases and J shed 3 bases, with 9 bases lying between them. The CDR3 contains 12 residues. The DNA of the CDR3 is TGTGCCAGCAGCCCCGACTACTACGAGCAGTACTTC. It yields the protein CASSPDYYEQYF. Filled out from reference TRBV28 and TRBJ2-7, the complete variable domain reads DVKVTQSSRYLVKRTGEKVFLECVQDMDHENMFWYRQDPGLGLRLIYFSYDVKMKEKGDIPEGYSVSREKKERFSLILESASTNQTSMYLCASSPDYYEQYFGPGTRLTVT.

This chain uses TRBV5-1 with TRBJ1-1, with TRBD1 as a possible D gene (6 bases). V dropped 0 bases and J dropped 3 bases, with 12 bases sitting between them. CDR1 and CDR2 (germline): SGHRS, YFSETQ. CDR3 length: 15 residues. CDR3 sequence: CASSLVTGMDTEAFF. DNA of the CDR3: TGCGCCAGCAGCTTGGTTACAGGGATGGACACTGAAGCTTTCTTT.

The chain is built from TRBV18 and TRBJ1-1; no clear D gene. This CDR3 contains 15 residues. Germline loops: CDR1 KGHSH, CDR2 LQKENI. Trimming removed 6 bases at V and 1 base at J, with 15 bases between. CDR3 DNA: TGTGCCAGCTCTCGAAATCAGGCAAAGAACACTGAAGCTTTCTTT. Translating gives CASSRNQAKNTEAFF.

Concerning this clonotype itself: The germline gene is not matched at one end of the junction; a read error may be the cause. The chain couples TRBV4-1 to TRBJ1-1; TRBD1 might be the D (5 bases). The germline gives CDR1 MGHRA, CDR2 YSYEKL. The CDR3 is 14 amino acids. CDR3 sequence: CASGQFLPQGVYFF. The CDR3, as DNA: TGCGCCAGCGGCCAATTCCTCCCGCAGGGAGTGTATTTCTTT.

This clonotype was seen a few times. The chain joins TRBV6-1 to TRBJ1-4; weak D call: TRBD1 (5 bases). This CDR3 has 15 amino acids. Germline V gene data show CDR1 as MNHNS and CDR2 as SASEGT. Trimming took 7 bases from V and 6 from J, leaving 18 bases between them. CDR3 region: CASTTTGTGYEKLFF. DNA of the CDR3: TGTGCCAGCACCACAACCGGGACGGGTTATGAAAAACTGTTTTTT.

The chain couples TRBV5-1 to TRBJ2-3; 8 positions agree with TRBD1. CDR1 and CDR2 (germline): SGHRS, YFSETQ. The CDR3 is 15 residues long. Unmatched junction bases numbered 7, after V lost 3 bases and J lost 4 bases. The CDR3 loop is CASSWTGSGADTQYF. DNA of the CDR3: TGCGCCAGCAGCTGGACAGGGTCGGGGGCAGATACGCAGTATTTT.

The chain links TRBV6-1 to TRBJ2-1; a possible D gene is TRBD1 (6 bases). CDR1 is MNHNS, CDR2 SASEGT, per germline. Trimming cost V 7 bases and J 7 bases, with 14 bases left between them. The CDR3 length is 13 residues. CDR3 amino acids: CASTQGLSNEQFF. The CDR3 DNA follows: TGTGCCAGCACCCAGGGGTTGTCGAATGAGCAGTTCTTC.

This clonotype was counted a few times. The chain is built from TRBV7-9 and TRBJ2-7; D is undetermined. Trimming removed 4 bases from V and 7 bases from J, with 8 bases in between. The CDR3 sequence is 11 residues long. Germline CDR1 is SEHNR and CDR2 is FQNEAQ (reference sequence). CDR3 DNA: TGTGCCAGCAGCTCCCGATCGGAGCAGTACTTC. Protein: CASSSRSEQYF. Combining the CDR3 with reference TRBV7-9 and TRBJ2-7 gives the whole variable domain DTGVSQNPRHKITKRGQNVTFRCDPISEHNRLYWYRQTLGQGPEFLTYFQNEAQLEKSRLLSDRFSAERPKGSFSTLEIQRTEQGDSAMYLCASSSRSEQYFGPGTRLTVT.

This clonotype was seen more than once but under ten times. The gene calls are TRBV28 and TRBJ1-6; D is undetermined. The CDR3 contains 13 residues. The germline CDR1 and CDR2 sequences are MDHEN and SYDVKM. Trimming left V 8 bases short and J 7 bases short, with 12 bases between. In DNA form, the CDR3 reads TGTGCCAGCCTGGCCGGCCTCAATTCACCCCTCCACTTT. Amino acid sequence: CASLAGLNSPLHF.